The 5 T cell receptor beta chains listed next were all sequenced from one sample in a study of tumor and adjacent non-tumor tissue in lung cancer (dated by TCRdb to between 2018 and 2020). RNA was isolated from bulk unsorted tissue, and RNA quality was assessed with a NanoDrop ND-1000 and an Agilent 2100. Distant non-tumor tissue taken more than 3 cm from the tumor edge was used as the normal lung sample. The library was obtained by multiplex PCR. The sequencing machine was an Illumina HiSeq 2500. TCRbeta libraries were constructed through three rounds of nested PCR with primers (Table S4) according to protocols adapted from ARM-PCR. TCRdb's own reprocessing of the public reads used fastp at Q25 and MiXCR and kept productive beta chains. Every CDR3 protein is listed once, alongside the most common genes and DNA of its rows. Within this sample are roughly 70,000 distinct CDR3 sequences, with around 70% of them counted one time only. Jointly, the top ten make up about 27% of the sample.

Sequenced material: distant non-tumor lung tissue. The receptors shown here come from a woman in her forties or fifties with non-small cell lung cancer.

This clonotype was observed at least ten times. This chain joins TRBV29-1 and TRBJ1-2; 7 nucleotides align to TRBD1. Germline-derived CDR1 and CDR2 are SQVTM and ANQGSEA. The CDR3 runs 13 residues. V lost 7 bases, J lost 4 bases, and 9 bases stayed unmatched. The CDR3 sequence: CSAGDREGYGYTF. Here the CDR3 DNA reads TGCAGCGCGGGCGACAGGGAAGGCTATGGCTACACCTTC.

Remarks on this clonotype: No conserved phenylalanine or tryptophan is present at the end of the CDR3, so a read error is the likely explanation. CDR3 nucleotide sequence: TGTGCCAGCAGTCGCGAACAGGGGCAGGATGGCTACACCCTC. Translated: CASSREQGQDGYTL. J is TRBJ1-2 and V is TRBV6-2 or TRBV6-3; TRBD1 matches 7 bases. Germline CDR1 MNHEY, CDR2 SVGEGT. The CDR3 length is 14 residues. The ends lost 5 bases at V and 6 bases at J; junction bases unmatched: 9.

With regard to this clonotype: At one end the junction does not follow the germline gene, possibly because of a read error. The chain has TRBV29-1 and TRBJ2-2, with 7 bases fitting TRBD2. The germline V gene has CDR1 SQVTM and CDR2 ANQGSEA. The CDR3 totals 14 residues. This chain's CDR3 is CSVGSSGNTGEMFF. For the CDR3, the DNA is TGCAGCGTGGGGTCTAGCGGTAACACCGGGGAGATGTTTTTT.

To note about this clonotype: At one end the junction does not follow the germline gene, possibly because of a read error. The gene calls are TRBV6-5 and TRBJ2-7; no definite D call. In germline, CDR1 is MNHEY, CDR2 SVGAGI. The length of the CDR3 is 15 residues. CDR3 DNA: TGTGCCAGCAGGCCCCTATTGCGGAACTCCTACGATCAGTACTTC. It codes for CASRPLLRNSYDQYF.

With regard to this clonotype: The junction shows a germline mismatch at one end, possibly a read error. J is TRBJ2-7 and V is TRBV12-3 or TRBV12-4; D might be TRBD2 (5 bases). The length of the CDR3 is 14 residues. The CDR3 is CPSSFGRETYEHYF. The CDR3 region has the DNA TGTCCCAGCAGTTTTGGTAGGGAGACCTACGAGCACTACTTC.